The entry that follows covers one T cell receptor (beta chain) sequence. Authors' data handling: Amplified reference gene primers provided the basis for estimating nucleated cell counts. Measured with immunoSEQ multiplex PCR; TCRdb has only the in-frame clones, and not every one. V, J and clone size are taken as reported in that table, and D and trimming were inferred from the DNA itself. The table lists 110,000 or so clones, around 84% of them singletons. This CDR3 is 17 amino acids long. Per the germline V gene, CDR1 is KGHDR and CDR2 is SFDVKD. The J segment lost 6 bases and the V segment lost 3 bases, leaving 9 bases of the junction unmatched. This entry comes from a study of blood T cell repertoires in COVID-19. Across the whole study: PBMCs, B-cell-depleted T cells, or T cells were the source of the cDNA or gDNA that made up the material.

The chain joins TRBV24-1 to TRBJ2-1; 11 bases are a match to TRBD2. The source of this sequence is a man aged 40-49 years with acute or convalescent COVID-19. Material: peripheral blood. CDR3 protein: CATSDPSGTSGPNEQFF. The CDR3 coding sequence is TGTGCCACCAGTGATCCCTCCGGGACTAGCGGACCCAATGAGCAGTTCTTC.